This T cell receptor beta chain was observed in a study of cytomegalovirus exposure and HLA in healthy donors (dated by TCRdb to 2016 to 2017). The study in broad terms: In an earlier analysis of fewer than 750 of the donors, 276 Gb of sequence data and just under 120 million unique TCR beta sequences from 150 million to 200 million T cells were reported. An early release covering about 600 HLA-typed donors comprised around 300 gigabases of sequencing data and 85 million to 100 million unique TCR sequences. The genetic ancestry cluster associated with self-reported Caucasian donors included 80% to 90% of the 398 genotyped donors. The study was designed to test whether signatures of past pathogen exposure could be identified by cataloging public T cell receptors. The study profiled the T cell repertoires of fewer than 850 subjects by immunosequencing and related them to cytomegalovirus serostatus. In addition to the first cohort of approximately 650 subjects, a separate validation cohort of 100 to 150 different subjects was used. To predict cytomegalovirus infection status, the study brought together high-throughput TCR immunosequencing, statistical association of individual TCRs with disease status, and machine learning. A later analysis re-examined previously published TCR beta repertoires from just over 650 donors and added high-resolution HLA genotyping to investigate patterns of TCR occurrence. Rather than using new phenotypic data, the later analysis identified candidate immune exposures from TCR beta sequences and from how often those sequences occurred across donors. An earlier analysis of approximately 580 of the donors used high-throughput TCR beta sequencing to judge whether each TCR beta V gene segment behaved as functional or pseudogenic. Alongside the repertoire data, information on donor age, sex, ethnicity and CMV serostatus was compiled. A later genetic analysis took genome-wide SNP genotypes for about 55% of the 666 donors and used that subset as a discovery cohort. Every repertoire in the discovery cohort had been generated on one and the same sequencing platform. HLA typing included class I and class II loci at four-digit resolution. The number of donors typed differed by locus, with 629-630 for A, B, C, DRB1 and DQB1, roughly 520 for DQA1, approximately 580 for DPA1, and 450 to 480 for DPB1. Because of strong linkage in the cohort, roughly 5 DR-DQ haplotypes were treated as single units for association and clustering. Among a few hundred genotyped donors of the cohort, an average of approximately 240,000 unique TCR beta nucleotide sequences were sequenced per donor, around 18% of them non-productive.

The library was produced with the immunoSEQ multiplex PCR assay. A mixture of 60 forward primers for TCR Vbeta segments and 13 reverse primers for TCR Jbeta segments was used in the multiplex PCR. The CDR3 region of rearranged TCR beta genes was amplified from genomic DNA with a multiplex PCR assay. Amplified TCR beta libraries were sequenced as 87-base-pair reads on the Illumina HiSeq System. The paper's data handling went like this. In a later analysis, some 80 million unique TCR beta chains were counted across the approximately 620 repertoires, and roughly 10 million of these chains were shared by at least two donors. A nearest-neighbor algorithm error-corrected the raw reads and collapsed the reads into unique sequences, merging closely related sequences to remove PCR and sequencing errors. Alignment of CDR3 sequences to IMGT reference sequences was used to assign V, D and J gene segments. For a sequence to be retained, a match of at least six nucleotides was required to both a V gene segment and a J gene segment. A rearrangement counted as productive if the CDR3 had no stop codons and remained in frame with V and J, and every other rearrangement counted as non-productive. Following IMGT convention, CDR3 was defined as the stretch from the second conserved V-encoded cysteine to the conserved J-encoded phenylalanine. Sequences without an unambiguous match to a single V gene segment were excluded from the earlier analysis of approximately 600 of the donors. In an earlier analysis of 500 to 750 of the donors, V segments were called functional above 56.7% productive rearrangements and were called segregating when the between-donor standard deviation exceeded 5%. A statistical classification framework was built to diagnose cytomegalovirus status from the catalog of TCR beta chain sequences. In a later analysis, TCR nucleotide sequences were compared against IMGT/GENE-DB human TR gene sequences so that V and J genes could be assigned. In a later analysis, CDR3 sequences and most-parsimonious VDJ recombination scenarios were assigned using the TCRdist pipeline. A later analysis defined each TCR beta chain by its CDR3 amino acid sequence plus V-gene family, and excluded reads lacking a unique V-gene family. As a way to deal with suspected cross-contamination and a sequencing artifact, a later analysis dropped roughly 600 nucleotide sequences that were highly shared and had low generation probability. A later analysis calculated a clonal expansion index for each public chain from normalized within-repertoire ranks of inferred template counts. Generation probabilities in a later analysis came from a VDJ recombination model fitted to out-of-frame rearrangements, and those results were checked against IGoR. In a later analysis, hypergeometric tests were used to score TCR-TCR, TCR-HLA and TCR-CMV co-occurrence, with a repertoire-size bias correction applied to TCR pairs. A later analysis estimated false discovery rates by permuting HLA or CMV assignments 20 times. In a later analysis, co-occurring TCRs were grouped using DBSCAN, and TCRdist sequence similarity was added for clustering within HLA-allele-positive subsets. Co-occurrence clustering excluded repertoires with fewer than 30,000 or more than 120,000 public chains, plus five with anomalous nucleotide sharing. Sourced from immuneACCESS, this table was stored by TCRdb with only in-frame sequences that have V and J called. A share of the clones is absent; for the studies checked, an unresolved V gene accounts for under half, and the remainder has no known explanation. V and J calls plus clone size are reproduced from that table; the DNA served to infer D and trimming. The sample table contains about 190,000 clones; only one count was recorded for 65% to 85% of them. The top ten hold 1.6% of the sample.

Reading from cysteine to phenylalanine, the CDR3 counts 14 amino acids. Only the CDR3 region is kept as DNA, spanning 42 bases read in frame from base 1. Per the germline V gene, MNHNS is the CDR1 and SASEGT is the CDR2. Cut back by 5 bases and 2 bases, the V and J ends lie 13 bases apart. What the work shows at the level of the full study, not this receptor alone: In this cohort, only TCR beta chains were sequenced, and detectable features were limited by the absence of alpha or paired-chain data. In an earlier analysis of about 600 of the donors, most TCR beta V segments appeared in productive rearrangements about 87% or about 30% of the time, broadly matching IMGT annotations. According to a later analysis, parvovirus B19, influenza, CMV and Epstein-Barr virus appeared linked to several top co-occurrence clusters. Sequencing depth was assumed to be roughly uniform across donors in the presence/absence analyses, though that assumption may not hold. Because counts were too low, about 18 rarely observed V segments, including chromosome 9 orphons, were left out of the earlier analysis of a few hundred of the donors. The study gave a list of under 200 TCR beta chains associated with cytomegalovirus. Because HLA typing was missing for some donors at each locus, association tests included only the typed subset. Cytomegalovirus status was reported to be diagnosed by the classifier with high specificity and sensitivity in both the original and validation cohorts. Linkage disequilibrium might explain the correlated functional status among segregating V segments, but an unknown experimental factor could not be excluded. According to a later analysis, TCR association rates differed among HLA loci, with DRB1 alleles showing the most associated TCRs and HLA-C alleles showing the fewest. Three of the identified cytomegalovirus-associated TCR beta chains were confirmed in vitro to be specific for cytomegalovirus antigens. A later genetic analysis reported fewer N-insertions in productive TCRs among donors in an Asian-associated ancestry cluster than the 666-donor mean. In a later analysis, 16,951 TCR beta sequences were associated with specific HLA alleles at a false discovery rate of 0.05. A further reported finding was that TCR beta sequences accurately predicted the HLA-A and HLA-B alleles for most subjects in the first cohort. Assigning TCR associations to individual alleles was difficult when HLA alleles, especially DR and DQ, strongly co-occurred. An association between a missense DCLRE1C variant and V-gene and J-gene trimming of TCR beta chains was found in a later genetic analysis and replicated in an independent cohort. According to the authors, the approach could potentially be generalized to other disease states and immunological phenotypes. A later analysis found that HLA-associated TCR beta chains were more clonally expanded and had lower generation probabilities than equally common non-associated chains. The only immune exposure information available for the cohort was CMV serostatus. Across donors, most TCR sequences were observed very rarely, whereas some public TCRs were present in many individuals. A cluster of highly shared sequence variants was judged likely to be a technical artifact of the sequencing pipeline. A later analysis found that most CMV-associated TCR beta chains appeared HLA-restricted, with HLA associations seemingly driven largely by CMV exposure. Some IMGT-functional V segments, including TRBV6-2 and TRBV6-3, could not be distinguished by the 87-base-pair reads and were therefore excluded.

In total, more than 500 healthy bone marrow donors made up the cohort. Cohort members were all nominally healthy when sampled, although unrecorded immune exposures were likely present. The donor tested CMV seronegative, placing the donor among the 350 or so seronegative members of the cohort. Each donor provided a peripheral blood sample, and peripheral blood mononuclear cells were used for TCR beta sequencing. Genomic DNA extraction from the blood cell samples was performed with the Qiagen DNeasy Blood Extraction Kit. Concerning this clone itself: Its antigen target is currently unknown. Base qualities are not at hand, and no much larger clone is one base apart.

The chain is made from TRBV6-1 and TRBJ2-7, and the D gene may be TRBD2, 6 bases matching. The TCR sequence derives from a woman between 18 and 30 years old in good health and CMV-seronegative. Source material: PBMCs. The bases read TGTGCCAGCAGTTATGCGGAGGGGACCTACGAGCAGTACTTC. Its coded protein is CASSYAEGTYEQYF.